The 27 T cell receptor beta chains below all came from one sample that was sequenced in a study of radiation and T cells in renal cell carcinoma. Using immunoSEQ multiplex PCR, the repertoire was profiled, and TCRdb retains in-frame clones only, with some absent. The repertoire has 15,000 to 20,000 clones, under 55% of them found once; the top ten carry approximately 12%. The treatment was: 15 Gy SBRT to primary tumor, nephrectomy 4 weeks later. The source was tumor tissue, collected from a patient whose treatment included radiotherapy and nephrectomy. These TCRs come from a man aged 50 to 60 with renal cell carcinoma.

The chain combines TRBV15 with TRBJ1-1; D might be TRBD1 (5 bases). This CDR3 region has 13 residues. Germline assignment: CDR1 LNHNV and CDR2 YYDKDF (reference sequence). V lost 3 bases and J lost 7, with 12 bases in between. Here the CDR3 DNA reads TGTGCCACCAGCAGGCAGGGAACGTATGAAGCTTTCTTT. Protein sequence: CATSRQGTYEAFF.

This sequence joins TRBV2 and TRBJ1-5; D is undetermined. Trimming pared 6 bases from V and 2 bases from J, leaving 14 bases between. The CDR3 runs to 15 residues. The germline CDR1 and CDR2 sequences are SNHLY and FYNNEI. CDR3 loop: CASSARLGGNQPQHF. The DNA of the CDR3 is TGTGCCAGCAGCGCTCGACTCGGCGGCAATCAGCCCCAGCATTTT.

In DNA form, the CDR3 reads TGTGCCAGCAGTTGGGCGGGACAGGGTAATGAAAAACTGTTTTTT. Translated: CASSWAGQGNEKLFF. The chain combines TRBV9 with TRBJ1-4; 9 positions agree with TRBD1. V lost 5 bases, J lost 4 bases, and 6 bases stayed unmatched. CDR3 length: 15 amino acids. CDR1 and CDR2 from the germline V gene are SGDLS and YYNGEE. The complete variable domain, with remaining parts taken from reference TRBV9 and TRBJ1-4, reads DSGVTQTPKHLITATGQRVTLRCSPRSGDLSVYWYQQSLDQGLQFLIQYYNGEERAKGNILERFSAQQFPDLHSELNLSSLELGDSALYFCASSWAGQGNEKLFFGSGTQLSVL.

The chain joins TRBV5-6 to TRBJ2-5, with 8 bases that match TRBD2. CDR1 is SGHDT and CDR2 is YYEEEE in the germline V gene. The CDR3 extends over 15 amino acids. J was trimmed by 4 bases and V by 0 bases; bases with no gene match: 5. The CDR3 is CASSLVASGRETQYF. The CDR3 coding sequence is TGTGCCAGCAGCTTGGTGGCCAGCGGGAGAGAGACCCAGTACTTC.

At least ten counts were recorded for this clone. The CDR3 is CASSWGVGMVSRGYTF. CDR3 bases: TGTGCCAGCAGCTGGGGGGTGGGCATGGTCTCTAGGGGCTACACCTTC. The rearrangement joins TRBV5-4 to TRBJ1-2, with D perhaps TRBD1 (5 bases). The CDR3 sequence is 16 residues long. Trimming pared 3 bases from V and 8 bases from J, leaving 23 bases between. From germline, CDR1 is SGHNT and CDR2 YYREEE (reference sequence).

The chain has TRBV6-5 and TRBJ2-2; no reliable D call. The CDR3 is 12 amino acids. Germline V lookup: CDR1 MNHEY, CDR2 SVGAGI. Trimming removed 4 bases at V and 2 bases at J, with 2 bases between. The CDR3 spells CASSSNTGELFF. The CDR3 DNA sequence: TGTGCCAGCAGTTCCAACACCGGGGAGCTGTTTTTT.

The chain employs TRBV27 and TRBJ2-3, with 9 nucleotides matching TRBD1. This CDR3 is 17 amino acids long. Germline V CDR1 and CDR2: MNHEY, SMNVEV (reference sequence). The V gene end was trimmed by 5 bases and the J gene end by 1 base; junction bases not matched to a gene: 10. The CDR3 bases are TGTGCCAGCAGTCTTTGGGGACAGGGTAGGCGCACAGATACGCAGTATTTT. Translated: CASSLWGQGRRTDTQYF.

This chain uses TRBV19 with TRBJ1-2; 7 bases are shared with TRBD1. This CDR3 contains 12 residues. CDR1 is LNHDA and CDR2 is SQIVND in the germline V gene (reference sequence). The junction had 5 bases not matched to a gene; V was cut back by 5 bases and J by 8 bases. In DNA, the CDR3 is TGTGCCAGTAGTCCGAACAGGGGAGGCTACACCTTC. It translates to CASSPNRGGYTF.

The chain joins TRBV5-1 to TRBJ2-3; tentatively, D is TRBD1 (6 bases). CDR1 is SGHRS and CDR2 is YFSETQ in the germline V gene. V was trimmed by 4 bases and J by 5 bases, leaving 11 bases between them. The CDR3 is 13 residues long. CDR3 loop: CASSGAQGDTQYF. The CDR3 nucleotides read TGCGCCAGCAGCGGCGCACAGGGAGATACGCAGTATTTT.

The rearrangement links TRBV7-6 to TRBJ1-1, with unresolved D. The CDR3 is 14 residues long. Germline-derived CDR1 and CDR2 are SGHVS and FNYEAQ. V lost 1 base and J 3 bases, leaving 9 bases between the germline ends. The CDR3 sequence is CASSLDFSYTEAFF. The CDR3 region has the DNA TGTGCCAGCAGCTTAGATTTTAGTTACACTGAAGCTTTCTTT.

This clone was found a few times. This chain connects TRBV7-9 to TRBJ2-5, with 7 bases that match TRBD2. The CDR3 is made up of 12 amino acids. With V trimmed by 5 bases and J by 9 bases, 6 bases remained unmatched. In germline, CDR1 is SEHNR, CDR2 FQNEAQ (reference sequence). CDR3: CASSPTSVSQYF. In DNA form, the CDR3 reads TGTGCCAGCAGCCCTACTAGCGTGTCCCAGTACTTC.

The chain couples TRBV9 to TRBJ2-7; D may be TRBD2 (5 bases). V lost 0 bases to trimming and J lost 2 bases, with 9 bases between them. Germline values: CDR1 SGDLS, CDR2 YYNGEE. The length of the CDR3 is 14 residues. The CDR3 coding sequence is TGTGCCAGCAGCGTAGGAACGGGAACCTACGAGCAGTACTTC. Protein product: CASSVGTGTYEQYF.

This chain uses TRBV30 with TRBJ1-5; 8 nucleotides match TRBD1. The CDR3 totals 16 residues. Germline V lookup: CDR1 GTSNPN, CDR2 SVGIG (reference sequence). With V trimmed by 1 base and J by 1 base, 6 bases remained unmatched. The CDR3 DNA follows: TGTGCCTGGAGTGGGGCAGGGGGCTTGAGCAATCAGCCCCAGCATTTT. Its translation is CAWSGAGGLSNQPQHF.

A remark on this clone: An end of the junction differs from the germline gene, which may be a read error. The chain combines TRBV7-7 with TRBJ2-2; 14 bases line up with TRBD2. CDR3 length: 18 amino acids. Germline loops: CDR1 SSHAT, CDR2 FNYEAQ (reference sequence). CDR3: CASSRGTSGSQDTGELFF. In DNA form, the CDR3 reads TGTGCTAGCAGCCGAGGGACTAGCGGGAGCCAAGACACCGGGGAGCTGTTTTTT.

In this sample, this clone turned up a few times. V usage is TRBV27 and J usage is TRBJ1-1; the D gene is possibly TRBD1 (5 bases). There are 12 residues in the CDR3. With 8 bases removed from V and 5 bases from J, the gap between germline ends came to 12 bases. Looked up from germline, CDR1 is MNHEY and CDR2 is SMNVEV (reference sequence). This CDR3 reads CASGIKGTEAFF. In DNA form, the CDR3 reads TGTGCCAGCGGGATAAAGGGGACTGAAGCTTTCTTT.

This clone has more than one count but fewer than ten. DNA for the CDR3: TGTGCCAGCAGCCGGGACAGGTCTGATTCACCCCTCCACTTT. It is translated as CASSRDRSDSPLHF. This sequence joins TRBV27 and TRBJ1-6; 8 nucleotides line up with TRBD1. From germline, CDR1 is MNHEY and CDR2 SMNVEV (reference sequence). This CDR3 comprises 14 residues. V dropped 6 bases and J dropped 8; count of bases not matched to a gene: 6.

The chain is built from TRBV29-1 and TRBJ2-3; D gene ambiguous. Trimming left V 2 bases short and J 1 base short, with 10 bases between. The CDR3 loop spans 14 amino acids. Germline V gives CDR1 SQVTM, CDR2 ANQGSEA. In nucleotides, the CDR3 is TGCAGCGTTGAATCCGGGTTGGGCACAGATACGCAGTATTTT. Translated: CSVESGLGTDTQYF.

This clone was counted between two and nine times. The chain employs TRBV18 and TRBJ1-3, with a weak D call TRBD1 (6 bases). This CDR3 spans 15 amino acids. Trimming pared 0 bases from V and 4 bases from J, leaving 10 bases between. Germline CDR1 reads KGHSH; CDR2 reads LQKENI. CDR3 coding DNA: TGTGCCAGCTCACCACCCCGGGGGCCCGGAAACACCATATATTTT. It encodes CASSPPRGPGNTIYF. The full variable domain, rest sourced from reference TRBV18 and TRBJ1-3, is NAGVMQNPRHLVRRRGQEARLRCSPMKGHSHVYWYRQLPEEGLKFMVYLQKENIIDESGMPKERFSAEFPKEGPSILRIQQVVRGDSAAYFCASSPPRGPGNTIYFGEGSWLTVV.

The chain carries TRBV2 and TRBJ2-3; 11 bases align to TRBD1. The CDR3 contains 17 residues. CDR1 and CDR2 (germline): SNHLY, FYNNEI. Trimming removed 5 bases from V and 0 bases from J; junction bases left unmatched: 7. This CDR3 reads CASSPLGQGASTDTQYF. The CDR3 DNA reads TGTGCCAGCAGTCCTTTAGGACAGGGGGCAAGCACAGATACGCAGTATTTT.

The J gene is TRBJ1-1, the V gene TRBV29-1; 9 bases match TRBD1. The CDR3 has 15 residues. CDR1 is SQVTM, CDR2 ANQGSEA, per germline. J lost 0 bases, V lost 7 bases, and 9 bases had no gene match. CDR3 bases: TGCAGCGCTACAGGGGGCTGGGGGATGAACACTGAAGCTTTCTTT. This translates into CSATGGWGMNTEAFF.

J is TRBJ2-2 and V is TRBV5-1; 8 positions agree with TRBD2. CDR3 size: 16 residues. Per germline, CDR1 SGHRS and CDR2 YFSETQ. Losses at the gene ends were 3 bases for V and 1 base for J; bases not matched to a gene: 5. In DNA, the CDR3 is TGCGCCAGCAGCTCCCTTGCGGGGGGGAACACCGGGGAGCTGTTTTTT. Encoded protein: CASSSLAGGNTGELFF. Drawing the rest from reference TRBV5-1 and TRBJ2-2, the complete variable domain is KAGVTQTPRYLIKTRGQQVTLSCSPISGHRSVSWYQQTPGQGLQFLFEYFSETQRNKGNFPGRFSGRQFSNSRSEMNVSTLELGDSALYLCASSSLAGGNTGELFFGEGSRLTVL.

V gene TRBV19 combines with J gene TRBJ2-1, with 16 nucleotides matching TRBD2. The V segment lost 6 bases and the J segment 0 bases; nucleotides outside the gene matches: 11. Germline CDR1 is LNHDA and CDR2 is SQIVND (reference sequence). The CDR3 consists of 20 residues. CDR3 amino acids: CASSQMGLAGGGSSYNEQFF. CDR3 nucleotide sequence: TGTGCCAGTAGCCAAATGGGACTAGCGGGAGGGGGGAGCTCCTACAATGAGCAGTTCTTC.

In this sample, this clone turned up a few times. This chain uses TRBV15 with TRBJ1-4; 7 positions match TRBD1. Trimming at V came to 5 bases and at J to 5 bases, leaving 8 bases not matched to a gene. CDR1 and CDR2 (germline): LNHNV, YYDKDF (reference sequence). The CDR3 consists of 15 residues. The CDR3 reads CATSLIGTENEKLFF. The CDR3 DNA reads TGTGCCACCAGCTTGATCGGGACAGAGAATGAAAAACTGTTTTTT.

This clone was seen a handful of times. The chain recombines TRBV14 with TRBJ1-2; unclear D gene. The CDR3 has 13 residues. Germline V gene lookup returns CDR1 SGHDN and CDR2 FVKESK. The germline V and J ends were trimmed by 4 bases and 8 bases, with 14 bases remaining between them. CDR3 in DNA: TGTGCCAGCAGCCCGGGGTTCCAGAGGGGCTACACCTTC. This sequence encodes CASSPGFQRGYTF.

This clone has a handful of counts. This chain connects TRBV9 to TRBJ2-1; D may be TRBD2 (6 bases). The CDR3 runs 13 residues. CDR1 and CDR2 (germline): SGDLS, YYNGEE. Trimming cost V 1 base and J 9 bases, with 11 bases left between them. CDR3 nucleotide sequence: TGTGCCAGCAGCGTACGGGACTGGGGTGAGCAGTTCTTC. It specifies CASSVRDWGEQFF.

This clone was observed a handful of times. The chain carries TRBV30 and TRBJ2-7; D is perhaps TRBD2 (6 bases). CDR1 and CDR2 from the germline V gene are GTSNPN and SVGIG (reference sequence). The length of the CDR3 is 16 residues. V shed 2 bases and J shed 3 bases, with 20 bases lying between them. Here the CDR3 reads CAWSLAGSISLYEQYF. The CDR3 region has the DNA TGTGCCTGGAGTCTTGCGGGGTCGATATCCCTCTACGAGCAGTACTTC.

The chain uses TRBV7-6 and TRBJ1-6; TRBD1 matches at 10 bases. Unmatched junction bases numbered 12, after V lost 4 bases and J lost 9 bases. The germline V gene has CDR1 SGHVS and CDR2 FNYEAQ. The CDR3 spans 17 residues. The CDR3 protein is CASSSQLAGTGVSPLHF. The CDR3, as DNA: TGTGCCAGCAGCTCACAACTCGCCGGGACAGGGGTTTCACCCCTCCACTTT.